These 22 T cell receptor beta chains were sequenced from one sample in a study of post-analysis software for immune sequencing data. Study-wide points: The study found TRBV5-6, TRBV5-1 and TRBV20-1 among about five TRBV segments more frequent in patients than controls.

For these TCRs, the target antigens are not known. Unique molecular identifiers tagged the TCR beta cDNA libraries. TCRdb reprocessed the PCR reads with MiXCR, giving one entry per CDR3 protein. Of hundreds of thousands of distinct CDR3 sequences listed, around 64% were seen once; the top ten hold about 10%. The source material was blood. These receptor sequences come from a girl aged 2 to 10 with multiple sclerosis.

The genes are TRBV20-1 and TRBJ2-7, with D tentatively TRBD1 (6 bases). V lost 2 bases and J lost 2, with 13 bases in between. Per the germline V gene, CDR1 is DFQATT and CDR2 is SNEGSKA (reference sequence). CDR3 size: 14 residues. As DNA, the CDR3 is TGCAGTGCTAGAACCGAGAACAGGGCCTACGAGCAGTACTTC. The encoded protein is CSARTENRAYEQYF.

CDR3 coding DNA: TGTGCCACTCAGACCAGACTAGTCGGTGAGCAGTTCTTC. Protein sequence: CATQTRLVGEQFF. The J gene is TRBJ2-1, the V gene TRBV12-3 or TRBV12-4, with a tentative D call TRBD2 (6 bases). With 10 bases removed from V and 9 bases from J, the gap between germline ends came to 19 bases. The CDR3 is 13 residues long.

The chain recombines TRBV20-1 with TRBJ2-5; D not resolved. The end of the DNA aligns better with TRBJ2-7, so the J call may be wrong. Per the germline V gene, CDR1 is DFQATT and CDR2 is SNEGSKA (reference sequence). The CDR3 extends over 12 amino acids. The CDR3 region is CSARGGRDEQYF. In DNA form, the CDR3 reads TGCAGTGCTAGAGGTGGTAGAGACGAGCAGTACTTC.

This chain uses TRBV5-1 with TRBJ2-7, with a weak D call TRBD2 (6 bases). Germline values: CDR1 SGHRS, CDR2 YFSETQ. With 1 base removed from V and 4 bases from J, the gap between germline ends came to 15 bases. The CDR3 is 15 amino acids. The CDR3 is CASSLIAGPEYEQYF. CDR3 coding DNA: TGCGCCAGCAGCTTGATTGCGGGACCTGAATACGAGCAGTACTTC.

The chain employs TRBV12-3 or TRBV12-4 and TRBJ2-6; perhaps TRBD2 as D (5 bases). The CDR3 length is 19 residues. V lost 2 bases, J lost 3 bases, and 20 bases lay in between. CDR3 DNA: TGTGCCAGCAGTTTAATAGCCCACAACCGAGGGCTTGGGGCCAACGTCCTGACTTTC. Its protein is CASSLIAHNRGLGANVLTF.

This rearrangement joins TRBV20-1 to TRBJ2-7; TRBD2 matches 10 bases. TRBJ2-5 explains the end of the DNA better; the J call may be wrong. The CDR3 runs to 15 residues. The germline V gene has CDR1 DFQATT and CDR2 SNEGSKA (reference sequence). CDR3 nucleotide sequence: TGCAGTGCTAGAGGCCCAGCGGGGGGGCGAGAGACCCAGTACTTC. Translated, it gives CSARGPAGGRETQYF.

CDR3: CASSSTSGRDTQYF. CDR3 DNA: TGCGCCAGCAGCTCGACTAGCGGGAGAGATACGCAGTATTTT. The chain couples TRBV5-1 to TRBJ2-3; 12 bases align to TRBD2. V dropped 3 bases and J dropped 5; count of bases not matched to a gene: 1. Germline values: CDR1 SGHRS, CDR2 YFSETQ. The CDR3 sequence is 14 residues long. The variable domain in full, completed from reference TRBV5-1 and TRBJ2-3, reads KAGVTQTPRYLIKTRGQQVTLSCSPISGHRSVSWYQQTPGQGLQFLFEYFSETQRNKGNFPGRFSGRQFSNSRSEMNVSTLELGDSALYLCASSSTSGRDTQYFGPGTRLTVL.

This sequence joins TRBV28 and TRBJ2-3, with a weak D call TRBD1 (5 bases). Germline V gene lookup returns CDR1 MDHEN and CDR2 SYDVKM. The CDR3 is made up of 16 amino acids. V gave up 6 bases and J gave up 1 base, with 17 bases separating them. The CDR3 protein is CASSAAGPRGTDTQYF. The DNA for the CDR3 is TGTGCCAGCAGCGCCGCAGGGCCAAGGGGCACAGATACGCAGTATTTT.

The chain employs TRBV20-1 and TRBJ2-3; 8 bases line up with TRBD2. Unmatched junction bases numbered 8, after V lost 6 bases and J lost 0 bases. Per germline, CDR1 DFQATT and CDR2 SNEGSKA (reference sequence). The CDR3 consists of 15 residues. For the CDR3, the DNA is TGCAGTGCCCAAGGGGCTAGCGGGAGCACAGATACGCAGTATTTT. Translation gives CSAQGASGSTDTQYF.

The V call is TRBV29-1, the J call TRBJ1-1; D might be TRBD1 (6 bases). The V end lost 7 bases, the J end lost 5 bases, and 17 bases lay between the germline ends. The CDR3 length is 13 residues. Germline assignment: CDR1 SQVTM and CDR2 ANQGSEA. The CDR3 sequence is CSASRGGGTEAFF. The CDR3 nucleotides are TGCAGCGCTTCCAGGGGAGGGGGTACTGAAGCTTTCTTT.

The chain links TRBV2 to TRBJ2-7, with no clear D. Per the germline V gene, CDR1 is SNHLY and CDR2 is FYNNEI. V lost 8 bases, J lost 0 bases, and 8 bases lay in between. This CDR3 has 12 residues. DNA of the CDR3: TGTGCCAGCGAAAGGGACTCCTACGAGCAGTACTTC. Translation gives CASERDSYEQYF.

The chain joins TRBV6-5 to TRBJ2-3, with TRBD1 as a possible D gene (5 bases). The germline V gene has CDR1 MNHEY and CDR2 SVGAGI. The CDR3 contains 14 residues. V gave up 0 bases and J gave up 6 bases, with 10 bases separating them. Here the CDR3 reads CASSYSDMADTQYF. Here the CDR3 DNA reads TGTGCCAGCAGTTACTCGGACATGGCCGATACGCAGTATTTT.

This CDR3 reads CASSPAGGRDTEAFF. CDR3 sequence (DNA): TGTGCCAGCAGCCCCGCGGGGGGCAGGGACACTGAAGCTTTCTTT. The V and J genes are TRBV7-2 and TRBJ1-1; a possible D gene is TRBD1 (6 bases). Germline V gene data show CDR1 as SGHTA and CDR2 as FQGNSA. The CDR3 sequence is 15 residues long. Trimming stripped 5 bases from V and 3 bases from J, with 16 bases between.

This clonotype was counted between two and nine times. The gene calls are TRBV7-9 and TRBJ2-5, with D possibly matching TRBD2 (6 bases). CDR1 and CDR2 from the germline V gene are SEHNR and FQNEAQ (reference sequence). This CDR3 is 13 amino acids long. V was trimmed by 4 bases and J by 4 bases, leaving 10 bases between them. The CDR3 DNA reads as TGTGCCAGCAGCTGGGGGGAGGCAGAGACCCAGTACTTC. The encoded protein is CASSWGEAETQYF.

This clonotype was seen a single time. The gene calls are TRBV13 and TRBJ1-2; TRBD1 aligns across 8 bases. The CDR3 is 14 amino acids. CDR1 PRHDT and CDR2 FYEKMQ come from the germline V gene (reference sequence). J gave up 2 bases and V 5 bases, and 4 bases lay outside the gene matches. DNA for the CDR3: TGTGCCAGCAGCACATCAGGGGGCAACTATGGCTACACCTTC. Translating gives CASSTSGGNYGYTF.

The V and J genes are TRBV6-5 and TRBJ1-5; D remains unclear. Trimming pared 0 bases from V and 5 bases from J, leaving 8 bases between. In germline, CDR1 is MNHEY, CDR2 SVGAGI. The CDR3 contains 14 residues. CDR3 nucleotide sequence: TGTGCCAGCAGTTACTCGCGACGGGATCAGCCCCAGCATTTT. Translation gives CASSYSRRDQPQHF.

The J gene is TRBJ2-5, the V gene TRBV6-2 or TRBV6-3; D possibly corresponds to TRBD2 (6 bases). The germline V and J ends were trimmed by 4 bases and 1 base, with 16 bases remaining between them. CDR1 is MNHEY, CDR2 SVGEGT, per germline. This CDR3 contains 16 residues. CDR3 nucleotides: TGTGCCAGCAGTTTGGGGGTAGCGGCCTTCCAAGAGACCCAGTACTTC. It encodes CASSLGVAAFQETQYF.

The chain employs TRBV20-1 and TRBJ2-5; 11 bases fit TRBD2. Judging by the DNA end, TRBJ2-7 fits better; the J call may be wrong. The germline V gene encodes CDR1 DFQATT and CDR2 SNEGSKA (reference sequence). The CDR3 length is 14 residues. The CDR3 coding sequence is TGCAGTGCTACTACTAGCGGGAGAGGCTACGAGCAGTACTTC. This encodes CSATTSGRGYEQYF.

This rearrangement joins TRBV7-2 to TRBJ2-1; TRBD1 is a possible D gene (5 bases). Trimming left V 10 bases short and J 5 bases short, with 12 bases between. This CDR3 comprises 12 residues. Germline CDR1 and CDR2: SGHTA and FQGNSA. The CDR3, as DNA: TGTGCCAATACGGACACTAACAATGAGCAGTTCTTC. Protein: CANTDTNNEQFF.

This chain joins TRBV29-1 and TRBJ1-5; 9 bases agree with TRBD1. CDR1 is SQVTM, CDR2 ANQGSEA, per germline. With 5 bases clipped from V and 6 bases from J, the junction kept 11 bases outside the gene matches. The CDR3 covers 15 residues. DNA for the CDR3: TGCAGCGTTATTTACCGGGGACAGGGAATTCAGCCCCAGCATTTT. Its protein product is CSVIYRGQGIQPQHF.

Here the CDR3 reads CSVVEGELTYGYTF. For the CDR3, the DNA is TGCAGCGTTGTTGAGGGTGAATTGACATATGGCTACACCTTC. The V gene is TRBV29-1, the J gene TRBJ1-2; D gene ambiguous. Germline lookup yields CDR1 SQVTM and CDR2 ANQGSEA. CDR3 length equals 14 residues. Trimming shortened V by 4 bases and J by 5 bases, and 17 bases separated the two germline ends.

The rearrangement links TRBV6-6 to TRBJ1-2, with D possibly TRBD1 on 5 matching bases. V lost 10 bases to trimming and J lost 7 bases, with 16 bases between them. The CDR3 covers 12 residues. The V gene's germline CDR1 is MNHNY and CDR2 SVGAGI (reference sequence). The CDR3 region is CATTIQGSGYTF. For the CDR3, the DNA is TGTGCCACCACGATCCAGGGAAGTGGCTACACCTTC.